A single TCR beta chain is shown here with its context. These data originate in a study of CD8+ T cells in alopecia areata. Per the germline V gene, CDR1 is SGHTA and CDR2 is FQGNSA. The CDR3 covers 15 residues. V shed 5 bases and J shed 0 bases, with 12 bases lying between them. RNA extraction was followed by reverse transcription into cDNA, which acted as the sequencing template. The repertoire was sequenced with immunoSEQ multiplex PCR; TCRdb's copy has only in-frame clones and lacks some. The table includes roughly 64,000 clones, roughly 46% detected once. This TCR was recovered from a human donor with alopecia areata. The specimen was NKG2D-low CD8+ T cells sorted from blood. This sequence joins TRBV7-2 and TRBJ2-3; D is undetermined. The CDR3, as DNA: TGTGCCAGCAGCCCATACGGTCCTAGCACAGATACGCAGTATTTT. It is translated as CASSPYGPSTDTQYF.